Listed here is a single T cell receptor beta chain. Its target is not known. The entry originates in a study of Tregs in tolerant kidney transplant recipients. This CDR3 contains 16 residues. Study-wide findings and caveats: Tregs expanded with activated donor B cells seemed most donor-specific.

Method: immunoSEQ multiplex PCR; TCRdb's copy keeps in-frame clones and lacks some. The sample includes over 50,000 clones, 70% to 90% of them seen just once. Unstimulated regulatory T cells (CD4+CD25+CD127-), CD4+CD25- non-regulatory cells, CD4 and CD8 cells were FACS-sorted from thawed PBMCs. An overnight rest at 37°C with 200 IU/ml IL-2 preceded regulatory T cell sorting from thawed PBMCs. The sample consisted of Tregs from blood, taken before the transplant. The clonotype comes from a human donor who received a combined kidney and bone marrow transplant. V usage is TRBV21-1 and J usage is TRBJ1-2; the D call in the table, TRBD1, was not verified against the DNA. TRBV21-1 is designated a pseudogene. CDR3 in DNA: TGTGCCAGCAGCAGACAAAGACAGGAGGAAAACTATGGCTACACCTTC. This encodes CASSRQRQEENYGYTF.